These 26 T cell receptor beta chains originate from one sample sequenced in a study of cytomegalovirus exposure and HLA in healthy donors. The PCR was carried out with 60 Vbeta primers and 13 Jbeta primers. Produced via immunoSEQ multiplex PCR; TCRdb's table is partial and in-frame only. The table lists some 120,000 clones, 77% of them singletons, with roughly 12% in the top ten. Source material: PBMCs. These receptors were collected from a woman between 40 and 55 years old in good health and CMV-seropositive.

This chain uses TRBV19 with TRBJ2-7; 9 positions agree with TRBD1. CDR3 length equals 14 residues. The junction had 6 bases not matched to a gene; V was cut back by 6 bases and J by 3 bases. CDR1 is LNHDA, CDR2 SQIVND, per germline (reference sequence). CDR3 sequence reads: CASSPGTGSYEQYF. The CDR3 DNA reads TGTGCCAGTAGCCCTGGGACAGGGAGCTACGAGCAGTACTTC. Full variable domain (missing parts from reference TRBV19 and TRBJ2-7): DGGITQSPKYLFRKEGQNVTLSCEQNLNHDAMYWYRQDPGQGLRLIYYSQIVNDFQKGDIAEGYSVSREKKESFPLTVTSAQKNPTAFYLCASSPGTGSYEQYFGPGTRLTVT.

CDR3 loop: CAWAGTGRGTEAFF. CDR3 coding DNA: TGTGCCTGGGCCGGGACAGGGAGAGGCACTGAAGCTTTCTTT. The rearrangement links TRBV30 to TRBJ1-1; 9 positions agree with TRBD1. The CDR3 extends over 14 amino acids. The V segment lost 5 bases and the J segment 4 bases; nucleotides outside the gene matches: 8. Germline lookup yields CDR1 GTSNPN and CDR2 SVGIG (reference sequence). The complete variable domain, with remaining parts taken from reference TRBV30 and TRBJ1-1, reads SQTIHQWPATLVQPVGSPLSLECTVEGTSNPNLYWYRQAAGRGLQLLFYSVGIGQISSEVPQNLSASRPQDRQFILSSKKLLLSDSGFYLCAWAGTGRGTEAFFGQGTRLTVV.

On this clone: One end of the junction fails to match germline, which may point to a read error. The V and J genes are TRBV28 and TRBJ2-7; a possible D gene is TRBD1 (6 bases). Germline loops: CDR1 MDHEN, CDR2 SYDVKM. The CDR3 loop spans 14 amino acids. CDR3 nucleotides: TGCGCCAGCAGTTCATCCTCTCAGGGGTACGAGCAGTACTTC. Translated, it gives CASSSSSQGYEQYF.

The chain carries TRBV29-1 and TRBJ2-7; 8 bases are shared with TRBD2. V lost 4 bases and J lost 6; bases outside the gene matches: 11. The CDR3 runs 14 residues. Germline values: CDR1 SQVTM, CDR2 ANQGSEA. CDR3 protein: CSVGSSGSSGEQYF. For the CDR3, the DNA is TGCAGCGTTGGTTCCAGCGGGAGTAGCGGCGAGCAGTACTTC.

The chain couples TRBV10-3 to TRBJ2-7; TRBD2 agrees at 9 bases. The CDR3 sequence is 15 residues long. Per germline, CDR1 ENHRY and CDR2 SYGVKD. After removal of 11 bases from V and 4 bases from J, the junction contained 15 bases not matched to a gene. CDR3 loop: CASRGGVAGDYEQYF. DNA for the CDR3: TGTGCCTCTAGGGGGGGGGTAGCGGGAGATTACGAGCAGTACTTC.

Points on this clone: The identical CDR3 is also encoded by other nucleotide sequences in the sample. This chain connects TRBV30 to TRBJ1-1; D is perhaps TRBD1 (5 bases). V shed 4 bases and J shed 0 bases, with 9 bases lying between them. The CDR3 has 13 amino acids. CDR1 and CDR2 (germline): GTSNPN, SVGIG (reference sequence). DNA of the CDR3: TGTGCCTGGACAAGACAGTTGAACACTGAAGCTTTCTTT. Encoded protein: CAWTRQLNTEAFF.

The CDR3 reads CAIATPGQGKGGKNIQYF. CDR3 in DNA: TGTGCCATCGCCACCCCGGGACAGGGAAAAGGGGGCAAAAACATTCAGTACTTC. The chain combines TRBV28 with TRBJ2-4; 9 bases align to TRBD1. The CDR3 extends over 18 amino acids. V was clipped by 10 bases and J by 3 bases; unmatched bases: 19. From germline, CDR1 is MDHEN and CDR2 SYDVKM.

The chain has TRBV5-1 and TRBJ2-5; the match to TRBD2 covers 8 bases. Germline values: CDR1 SGHRS, CDR2 YFSETQ. The CDR3 runs 14 residues. After removal of 1 base from V and 4 bases from J, the junction contained 3 bases not matched to a gene. CDR3 region: CASSLLLAAETQYF. The CDR3 region has the DNA TGCGCCAGCAGCTTGTTACTAGCGGCAGAGACCCAGTACTTC.

This clone was detected a few times. The chain combines TRBV11-1 with TRBJ2-1, with unresolved D. Trimming stripped 2 bases from V and 3 bases from J, with 11 bases between. This CDR3 is 15 amino acids long. The germline V gene encodes CDR1 SGHAT and CDR2 FQDESV (reference sequence). Here the CDR3 reads CASSLSGDFYNEQFF. The CDR3 DNA sequence: TGTGCCAGCAGCTTATCAGGCGATTTCTACAATGAGCAGTTCTTC.

The genes are TRBV29-1 and TRBJ2-7; TRBD1 matches at 7 bases. V lost 7 bases and J lost 7; bases outside the gene matches: 10. From germline, CDR1 is SQVTM and CDR2 ANQGSEA. The length of the CDR3 is 12 residues. The CDR3 sequence: CSAGQAQGEQYF. The DNA for the CDR3 is TGCAGCGCCGGACAGGCGCAAGGGGAGCAGTACTTC.

V gene TRBV9 combines with J gene TRBJ2-1; D not resolved. The CDR3 has 15 amino acids. The V gene's germline CDR1 is SGDLS and CDR2 YYNGEE. V gave up 0 bases and J gave up 0 bases, with 7 bases separating them. The CDR3 is CASSVAQNSYNEQFF. The CDR3 DNA sequence: TGTGCCAGCAGCGTAGCACAGAACTCCTACAATGAGCAGTTCTTC.

This chain connects TRBV7-9 to TRBJ2-1, with 9 bases matching TRBD2. The CDR3 runs 16 residues. CDR1 is SEHNR and CDR2 is FQNEAQ in the germline V gene (reference sequence). The J segment lost 7 bases and the V segment lost 1 base, leaving 8 bases of the junction unmatched. CDR3 coding DNA: TGTGCCAGCAGCTTAGGCTATTTAGCGGGAGAGAATGAGCAGTTCTTC. It encodes CASSLGYLAGENEQFF.

This clone has a handful of counts. V usage is TRBV28 and J usage is TRBJ1-5; D gene ambiguous. The V end was cut by 6 bases, the J end by 9 bases, with 9 bases between. The CDR3 extends over 11 amino acids. The germline CDR1 and CDR2 sequences are MDHEN and SYDVKM. The CDR3 DNA follows: TGTGCCAGCAGATGGCGAGGGCCCCAGCATTTT. This sequence encodes CASRWRGPQHF.

V gene TRBV27 combines with J gene TRBJ1-1; D possibly corresponds to TRBD1 (5 bases). This CDR3 spans 12 amino acids. CDR1 is MNHEY and CDR2 is SMNVEV in the germline V gene (reference sequence). V lost 3 bases to trimming and J lost 5 bases, with 7 bases between them. The CDR3 is CASSFRGTEAFF. The CDR3 nucleotides are TGTGCCAGCAGTTTTCGGGGGACTGAAGCTTTCTTT.

This clone was counted between two and nine times. The chain couples TRBV18 to TRBJ1-3; 7 positions agree with TRBD1. V lost 3 bases to trimming and J lost 4 bases; unmatched junction nucleotides: 6. Germline lookup yields CDR1 KGHSH and CDR2 LQKENI. The CDR3 sequence is 15 residues long. CDR3 residues: CASSPTGRKGNTIYF. The CDR3 DNA is TGTGCCAGCTCACCGACAGGGAGAAAAGGAAACACCATATATTTT.

The rearrangement uses TRBV27 and TRBJ1-6; D remains ambiguous. The CDR3 has 14 amino acids. Germline values: CDR1 MNHEY, CDR2 SMNVEV (reference sequence). Trimming left V 0 bases short and J 10 bases short, with 10 bases between. CDR3 sequence reads: CASSLSRGGSPLHF. CDR3 DNA: TGTGCCAGCAGTTTATCGCGGGGAGGCTCACCCCTCCACTTT.

The chain carries TRBV6-1 and TRBJ2-7; perhaps TRBD1 as D (6 bases). Germline lookup yields CDR1 MNHNS and CDR2 SASEGT. With 6 bases removed from V and 5 bases from J, the gap between germline ends came to 14 bases. The CDR3 runs to 13 residues. CDR3 coding DNA: TGTGCCAGCAGCAGGGGCAGCCACGACGAGCAGTACTTC. This translates into CASSRGSHDEQYF.

The gene calls are TRBV7-6 and TRBJ1-5; no definite D call. Trimming shortened V by 2 bases and J by 5 bases, and 7 bases separated the two germline ends. The CDR3 sequence is 13 residues long. In germline, CDR1 is SGHVS, CDR2 FNYEAQ. The CDR3 reads CASSLLGDQPQHF. DNA for the CDR3: TGTGCCAGCAGCTTATTAGGAGATCAGCCCCAGCATTTT.

The CDR3 DNA is TGTGCCAGCAGTTCGGGACTAGCACCCTACGAGCAGTACTTC. The encoded protein is CASSSGLAPYEQYF. The chain couples TRBV28 to TRBJ2-7, with 9 bases aligning to TRBD2. CDR3 length equals 14 residues. The V and J ends lost 4 bases and 2 bases, in that order; junction bases with no gene match: 3. Germline CDR1 and CDR2: MDHEN and SYDVKM.

The genes are TRBV18 and TRBJ2-1, with 9 bases lining up with TRBD2. The CDR3 extends over 16 amino acids. The V gene end was trimmed by 4 bases and the J gene end by 3 bases; junction bases not matched to a gene: 7. CDR1 and CDR2 (germline): KGHSH, LQKENI. CDR3 in DNA: TGTGCCAGCTCACGTACGACTAGCGGCCTCTACAATGAGCAGTTCTTC. Residues: CASSRTTSGLYNEQFF.

This rearrangement joins TRBV27 to TRBJ2-1; 7 bases map to TRBD2. Germline V CDR1 and CDR2: MNHEY, SMNVEV (reference sequence). Germline trimming cut 3 bases from V and 0 bases from J; bases unmatched to any gene: 2. This CDR3 region has 15 residues. The CDR3 region has the DNA TGTGCCAGCAGTTTGTCTAGCGGCTCCTACAATGAGCAGTTCTTC. Its protein is CASSLSSGSYNEQFF.

The chain recombines TRBV19 with TRBJ2-2; D unclear. The CDR3 has 15 residues. The germline V gene encodes CDR1 LNHDA and CDR2 SQIVND (reference sequence). V was pared by 3 bases and J by 6 bases, with 14 bases between. The CDR3: CASSIAAARSGELFF. CDR3 nucleotide sequence: TGTGCCAGTAGTATCGCGGCGGCGCGTTCCGGGGAGCTGTTTTTT.

The chain uses TRBV5-1 and TRBJ2-7, with 7 bases matching TRBD1. The CDR3 covers 16 residues. The V segment lost 4 bases and the J segment 6 bases; nucleotides outside the gene matches: 16. Germline CDR1 and CDR2: SGHRS and YFSETQ. CDR3 sequence reads: CASSVGAPDRLGEQYF. The CDR3 DNA follows: TGCGCCAGCAGCGTCGGGGCTCCGGACAGGCTGGGCGAGCAGTACTTC.

The V and J genes are TRBV7-8 and TRBJ2-1; 13 nucleotides agree with TRBD2. Germline V gene sequence: CDR1 SGHVS, CDR2 FQNEAQ. Trimming at V came to 5 bases and at J to 7 bases, leaving 8 bases not matched to a gene. The CDR3 runs 16 residues. The CDR3 is CASSPHWTSGRNEQFF. The CDR3 DNA reads TGTGCCAGCAGCCCCCACTGGACTAGCGGGAGAAATGAGCAGTTCTTC.

This rearrangement joins TRBV7-3 to TRBJ2-7; TRBD1 matches 9 bases. The germline CDR1 and CDR2 sequences are SGHTA and FQGTGA. Trimming cost V 4 bases and J 5 bases; bases outside gene matches: 6. CDR3 length: 14 amino acids. The CDR3 region is CASSWGGQGNEQYF. The CDR3 DNA reads as TGTGCCAGCAGCTGGGGGGGACAGGGAAACGAGCAGTACTTC.

The gene calls are TRBV5-1 and TRBJ2-7, with D perhaps TRBD2 (6 bases). Looked up from germline, CDR1 is SGHRS and CDR2 is YFSETQ. The CDR3 sequence is 14 residues long. The V and J ends lost 0 bases and 3 bases respectively, with 10 bases between them. CDR3 protein: CASSLVRRDYEQYF. CDR3 DNA: TGCGCCAGCAGCTTGGTACGGCGGGACTACGAGCAGTACTTC.